The 20 T cell receptor beta chains presented below share a single source sample, sequenced in a study of cytomegalovirus exposure and HLA in healthy donors. PCR used 60 Vbeta primers and 13 Jbeta primers. Using immunoSEQ multiplex PCR, the repertoire was profiled, and TCRdb retains in-frame clones only, with some absent. In the table there are approximately 110,000 clones, about 78% of which are singletons. Sequenced: PBMCs. The receptors here all came from a woman aged 40 to 49 in good health and CMV-seropositive.

CDR3 residues: CATREGADEQYF. CDR3 DNA sequence: TGTGCCACTCGGGAGGGGGCTGACGAGCAGTACTTC. The rearrangement links TRBV27 to TRBJ2-7; tentatively, D is TRBD2 (8 bases). With 10 bases removed from V and 5 bases from J, the gap between germline ends came to 15 bases. This CDR3 comprises 12 residues. Germline CDR1 and CDR2: MNHEY and SMNVEV (reference sequence).

The chain couples TRBV15 to TRBJ2-5; 7 bases agree with TRBD2. The CDR3 totals 14 residues. In germline, CDR1 is LNHNV, CDR2 YYDKDF (reference sequence). The J segment lost 2 bases and the V segment lost 5 bases, leaving 5 bases of the junction unmatched. CDR3 sequence (DNA): TGTGCCACCAGCGGCCCTAGCGGACAAGAGACCCAGTACTTC. It yields the protein CATSGPSGQETQYF.

The chain links TRBV4-3 to TRBJ1-2, with D unclear. V was trimmed by 0 bases and J by 4 bases, leaving 18 bases between them. The CDR3 is 17 amino acids. Germline CDR1 and CDR2: LGHNA and YSLEER. The CDR3 sequence: CASSQDYSAASSYGYTF. DNA of the CDR3: TGCGCCAGCAGCCAAGATTATAGCGCCGCGAGTTCCTATGGCTACACCTTC.

This clone was seen a few times. This chain connects TRBV5-6 to TRBJ1-1; 7 bases line up with TRBD1. The V and J ends lost 4 bases and 7 bases, in that order; junction bases with no gene match: 7. CDR1 SGHDT and CDR2 YYEEEE come from the germline V gene. The CDR3 has 13 residues. CDR3 amino acids: CASSRTGRHEAFF. The CDR3 region has the DNA TGTGCCAGCAGCAGGACAGGTCGCCATGAAGCTTTCTTT.

The chain carries TRBV6-5 and TRBJ2-7; D ambiguous. Trimming removed 6 bases at V and 5 bases at J, with 17 bases between. From germline, CDR1 is MNHEY and CDR2 SVGAGI. This CDR3 has 14 amino acids. The DNA for the CDR3 is TGTGCCAGCAGAAGCAGGCTCTTTTCCAACGAGCAGTACTTC. The encoded protein is CASRSRLFSNEQYF.

This clone was seen more than once but under ten times. The chain carries TRBV19 and TRBJ1-5; D is unclear. V was trimmed by 6 bases and J by 5 bases, leaving 8 bases between them. CDR1 is LNHDA, CDR2 SQIVND, per germline (reference sequence). This CDR3 has 12 residues. The CDR3 loop reads CASRTADQPQHF. CDR3 in DNA: TGTGCCAGTAGAACAGCCGATCAGCCCCAGCATTTT.

For the CDR3, the DNA is TGTGCCAGCAGCTTAATAGGGGGCTCCTACGAGCAGTACTTC. Amino acid sequence: CASSLIGGSYEQYF. V gene TRBV7-3 combines with J gene TRBJ2-7; a weak D match, TRBD1 (6 bases). V was shortened by 1 base and J by 0 bases, with 7 bases between the two germline ends. In germline, CDR1 is SGHTA, CDR2 FQGTGA. CDR3 length: 14 residues.

In its sample, this clone was seen a few times. V gene TRBV10-3 combines with J gene TRBJ2-7, with D tentatively TRBD2 (5 bases). The CDR3 contains 12 residues. Germline values: CDR1 ENHRY, CDR2 SYGVKD. V was cut by 10 bases and J by 4 bases, with 14 bases left in between. CDR3 DNA sequence: TGTGCCACCACACGGGATGAATACGAGCAGTACTTC. It translates to CATTRDEYEQYF.

The V gene is TRBV2, the J gene TRBJ1-1, with a weak D call TRBD1 (6 bases). Germline V gives CDR1 SNHLY, CDR2 FYNNEI. Trimming took off 4 bases at V and 2 bases at J, with 11 bases between the two ends. This CDR3 is built from 14 residues. The CDR3 nucleotides read TGTGCCAGCAGTGCACAGGGCGCCAACACTGAAGCTTTCTTT. Its translation is CASSAQGANTEAFF.

This clone was counted only a few times. Different DNA sequences within this sample yield the same CDR3. The chain carries TRBV9 and TRBJ1-5, with D tentatively TRBD1 (5 bases). Germline CDR1 is SGDLS and CDR2 is YYNGEE. The V gene lost 0 bases and the J gene lost 7 bases, with 14 bases spanning the gap. The CDR3 extends over 15 amino acids. CDR3 sequence (DNA): TGTGCCAGCAGCGTAGAGCCAGGGATGGCCCAGCCCCAGCATTTT. Amino acids: CASSVEPGMAQPQHF. Full variable domain (outside the CDR3, taken from reference TRBV9 and TRBJ1-5): DSGVTQTPKHLITATGQRVTLRCSPRSGDLSVYWYQQSLDQGLQFLIQYYNGEERAKGNILERFSAQQFPDLHSELNLSSLELGDSALYFCASSVEPGMAQPQHFGDGTRLSIL.

V and J are TRBV5-1 and TRBJ2-7, with D perhaps TRBD2 (6 bases). Trimming left V 3 bases short and J 0 bases short, with 13 bases between. Per the germline V gene, CDR1 is SGHRS and CDR2 is YFSETQ. This CDR3 spans 15 amino acids. Written as DNA, the CDR3 is TGCGCCAGCAGCTGGAGGGACGGGAGCTCCTACGAGCAGTACTTC. Its protein is CASSWRDGSSYEQYF.

The V and J genes are TRBV10-3 and TRBJ1-1; 7 nucleotides match TRBD1. The CDR3 is 14 residues long. The V gene's germline CDR1 is ENHRY and CDR2 SYGVKD. V was clipped by 6 bases and J by 5 bases; unmatched bases: 9. The CDR3 DNA reads TGTGCCATCAGACCCGGGACAGAGCTAACTGAAGCTTTCTTT. Its protein product is CAIRPGTELTEAFF.

V usage is TRBV5-1 and J usage is TRBJ2-1; tentative D call: TRBD1 (6 bases). This CDR3 is built from 15 residues. The V end lost 0 bases, the J end lost 8 bases, and 15 bases lay between the germline ends. Germline V gives CDR1 SGHRS, CDR2 YFSETQ. The CDR3 loop is CASSLGTVFVDEQFF. DNA of the CDR3: TGCGCCAGCAGCTTGGGGACAGTCTTTGTGGATGAGCAGTTCTTC.

The chain couples TRBV18 to TRBJ1-4; TRBD1 aligns across 9 bases. The ends lost 0 bases at V and 8 bases at J; junction bases unmatched: 4. Looked up from germline, CDR1 is KGHSH and CDR2 is LQKENI. There are 15 residues in the CDR3. CDR3 DNA sequence: TGTGCCAGCTCACCACCGGGACAGGGTGTGGAAAAACTGTTTTTT. It codes for CASSPPGQGVEKLFF.

This clone was counted between two and nine times. The rearrangement joins TRBV27 to TRBJ2-3; the D gene is possibly TRBD2 (5 bases). Deletions cut 8 bases from V and 1 base from J, with 16 bases between. The germline gives CDR1 MNHEY, CDR2 SMNVEV (reference sequence). This CDR3 region has 15 residues. The CDR3 loop reads CASGLGSVGTDTQYF. For the CDR3, the DNA is TGTGCCAGCGGGTTGGGTAGCGTGGGCACAGATACGCAGTATTTT.

V usage is TRBV19 and J usage is TRBJ1-2, with TRBD1 identical over 10 bases. There are 15 residues in the CDR3. The germline V gene has CDR1 LNHDA and CDR2 SQIVND (reference sequence). The V segment lost 5 bases and the J segment 4 bases; nucleotides outside the gene matches: 7. For the CDR3, the DNA is TGTGCCAGTAGTCCCGACAGGGGGCGCGCCTATGGCTACACCTTC. Residues: CASSPDRGRAYGYTF.

The V and J genes are TRBV7-2 and TRBJ2-1, with TRBD2 matching over 8 bases. The CDR3 is 15 amino acids. Losses at the gene ends were 6 bases for V and 7 bases for J; bases not matched to a gene: 11. Germline V gene lookup returns CDR1 SGHTA and CDR2 FQGNSA. The CDR3 reads CASSLSGGPSNEQFF. In DNA, the CDR3 is TGTGCCAGCAGTTTAAGCGGGGGCCCATCAAATGAGCAGTTCTTC.

This chain links TRBV18 with TRBJ2-5; D is possibly TRBD1 (5 bases). Germline CDR1 is KGHSH and CDR2 is LQKENI. Trimming left V 3 bases short and J 1 base short, with 12 bases between. The CDR3 sequence is 15 residues long. The CDR3 spells CASSPRTPTQETQYF. In DNA form, the CDR3 reads TGTGCCAGCTCACCCCGGACACCGACCCAAGAGACCCAGTACTTC. The whole variable domain, remainder taken from reference TRBV18 and TRBJ2-5, is NAGVMQNPRHLVRRRGQEARLRCSPMKGHSHVYWYRQLPEEGLKFMVYLQKENIIDESGMPKERFSAEFPKEGPSILRIQQVVRGDSAAYFCASSPRTPTQETQYFGPGTRLLVL.

This sequence joins TRBV7-2 and TRBJ1-5; TRBD1 is a possible D gene (5 bases). CDR1 is SGHTA, CDR2 FQGNSA, per germline. The CDR3 extends over 15 amino acids. V was pared by 5 bases and J by 2 bases, with 13 bases between. The CDR3: CASSPGGAGNQPQHF. The CDR3, as DNA: TGTGCCAGCAGCCCGGGTGGGGCGGGCAATCAGCCCCAGCATTTT.

The CDR3 loop reads CSVESEGAGYGYTF. In nucleotides, the CDR3 is TGCAGCGTTGAATCTGAAGGGGCCGGCTATGGCTACACCTTC. V gene TRBV29-1 combines with J gene TRBJ1-2; perhaps TRBD1 as D (5 bases). Germline CDR1 and CDR2: SQVTM and ANQGSEA. V dropped 2 bases and J dropped 4 bases, with 14 bases sitting between them. The CDR3 sequence is 14 residues long. The full variable domain, with the rest looked up from reference TRBV29-1 and TRBJ1-2, is SAVISQKPSRDICQRGTSLTIQCQVDSQVTMMFWYRQQPGQSLTLIATANQGSEATYESGFVIDKFPISRPNLTFSTLTVSNMSPEDSSIYLCSVESEGAGYGYTFGSGTRLTVV.